These T cell receptor beta chains were read from a single sample in a study of shared clonotypes between healthy human individuals. This table comes from immunoSEQ multiplex PCR, and its TCRdb copy is limited to in-frame clones, with some not included. The sample shows 2.3 million or so clones, 80% to 95% of them seen only once. Sequencing was performed on naive CD4+ T cells from PBMCs. Receptors were obtained from a young man in good health. Some clones in this sample may be carry-over from other donors' samples. Both conserved end residues are part of each CDR3. D genes are given only for firm matches. The size entry is marked missing in some rows and otherwise reads once, few, many or a size class.

v_call: TRBV14; cdr3_length: 11; clone_size: NA; d_call: NA; j_call: TRBJ2-5; cdr3_aa: CASSLSETQYF; cdr3_nt: TGTGCCAGCAGCTTGTCGGAGACCCAGTACTTC
v_call: TRBV5-5; cdr3_length: 15; clone_size: NA; d_call: TRBD2; j_call: TRBJ2-3; cdr3_aa: CASSSGAGGTDTQYF; cdr3_nt: TGTGCCAGCAGCTCGGGAGCGGGAGGCACAGATACGCAGTATTTT
v_call: TRBV27; cdr3_length: 12; clone_size: NA; d_call: NA; j_call: TRBJ2-1; cdr3_aa: CASSLRWGEQFF; cdr3_nt: TGTGCCAGCAGTTTAAGGTGGGGTGAGCAGTTCTTC
v_call: TRBV30; cdr3_length: 15; clone_size: NA; d_call: NA; j_call: TRBJ2-7; cdr3_aa: CAWSTLGESSYEQYF; cdr3_nt: TGTGCCTGGAGTACCCTGGGGGAGAGCTCCTACGAGCAGTACTTC
v_call: TRBV27; cdr3_length: 13; clone_size: NA; d_call: TRBD1; j_call: TRBJ1-1; cdr3_aa: CASSDRAVTEAFF; cdr3_nt: TGTGCCAGCAGTGACAGGGCGGTCACTGAAGCTTTCTTT
v_call: TRBV18; cdr3_length: 15; clone_size: NA; d_call: TRBD1; j_call: TRBJ2-7; cdr3_aa: CASSPGTGGTYEQYF; cdr3_nt: TGTGCCAGCTCACCGGGGACAGGGGGTACCTACGAGCAGTACTTC
v_call: TRBV5-1; cdr3_length: 15; clone_size: NA; d_call: TRBD1; j_call: TRBJ1-1; cdr3_aa: CASSPRDTGGTEAFF; cdr3_nt: TGCGCCAGCAGCCCAAGAGATACAGGGGGCACTGAAGCTTTCTTT
v_call: TRBV14; cdr3_length: 15; clone_size: NA; d_call: NA; j_call: TRBJ1-2; cdr3_aa: CASSHGLAEHYGYTF; cdr3_nt: TGTGCCAGCAGCCACGGGCTCGCGGAACACTATGGCTACACCTTC
v_call: TRBV7-2; cdr3_length: 13; clone_size: NA; d_call: NA; j_call: TRBJ2-1; cdr3_aa: CASSSISYNEQFF; cdr3_nt: TGTGCCAGCAGCTCAATCTCCTACAATGAGCAGTTCTTC
v_call: TRBV19; cdr3_length: 14; clone_size: once; d_call: TRBD2; j_call: TRBJ2-7; cdr3_aa: CASSRGLAGYEQYF; cdr3_nt: TGTGCCAGTAGTAGAGGACTAGCGGGCTACGAGCAGTACTTC